This TCR beta chain was retrieved from a study of T cell repertoires in cytomegalovirus infection. CDR3 length: 17 amino acids. V lost 6 bases and J 4 bases, leaving 24 bases between the germline ends. TCRdb analysed the reads with MiXCR anew, one entry per CDR3 protein. The sample records 500,000 or so distinct CDR3 sequences, 16% being singletons. This clonotype has ten or more counts. The chain links TRBV12-3 or TRBV12-4 to TRBJ2-5; D perhaps matches TRBD1 (5 bases). Source material: CD8+ T cells from PBMCs. This clonotype was obtained from a human donor in good health (CMV status not recorded). Some clones in this sample may be carry-over from other donors' samples. This CDR3 reads CASSPPRRGAWIETQYF. CDR3 in DNA: TGTGCCAGCAGCCCCCCGAGAAGGGGCGCCTGGATAGAGACCCAGTACTTC.